The sequence of this T cell receptor beta chain was determined in a study of OX40 agonist ivuxolimab in advanced cancers. Study-level background: Participants averaged about 60 years of age (range roughly 23 to 90) and were approximately 81% male. Having had anti-PD-1, anti-PD-L1 or anti-CTLA-4 therapy before was allowed, and approximately 40% had some. General observations from the study: Doses of 0.1 to 3.0 mg/kg were accompanied by clonal expansion of CD4+ and CD8+ blood T cells by week 6.

Comment on this clone: Its target is unknown.

Generated by immunoSEQ multiplex PCR, the TCRdb table keeps only in-frame clones and is missing some. The sample holds 55,000 to 65,000 clones, over 70% seen once. From germline, CDR1 is SGHKS and CDR2 YYEKEE (reference sequence). This CDR3 comprises 16 residues. Trimming removed 3 bases from V and 9 bases from J; junction bases left unmatched: 12. The receptor's source is an adult with an advanced solid tumor such as melanoma, head and neck, liver or kidney cancer. The chain links TRBV5-5 to TRBJ2-7, with 13 bases aligning to TRBD2. The input for sequencing was CD4+ or CD8+ T cells sorted from blood, taken in a trial of the OX40 agonist ivuxolimab. CDR3 nucleotide sequence: TGTGCCAGCAGCTCCCGGACCGGACTAGCGGGAGAGGGGCAGTACTTC. Its protein product is CASSSRTGLAGEGQYF.